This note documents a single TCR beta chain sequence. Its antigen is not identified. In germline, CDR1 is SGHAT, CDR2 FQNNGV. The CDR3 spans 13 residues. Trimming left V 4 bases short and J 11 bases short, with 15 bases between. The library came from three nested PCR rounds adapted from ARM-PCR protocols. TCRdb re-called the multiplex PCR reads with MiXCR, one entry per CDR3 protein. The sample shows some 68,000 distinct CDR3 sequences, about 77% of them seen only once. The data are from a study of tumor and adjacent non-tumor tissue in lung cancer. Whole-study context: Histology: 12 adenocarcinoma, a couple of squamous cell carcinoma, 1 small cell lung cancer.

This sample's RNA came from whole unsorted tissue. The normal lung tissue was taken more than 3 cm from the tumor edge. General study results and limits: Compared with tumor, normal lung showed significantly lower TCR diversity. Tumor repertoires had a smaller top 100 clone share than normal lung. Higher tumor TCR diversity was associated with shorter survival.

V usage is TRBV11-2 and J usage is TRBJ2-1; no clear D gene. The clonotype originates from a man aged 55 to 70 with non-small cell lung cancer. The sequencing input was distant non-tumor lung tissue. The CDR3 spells CASSSQMSVKQFF. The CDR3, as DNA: TGTGCCAGCAGCTCCCAAATGAGTGTCAAGCAGTTCTTC.